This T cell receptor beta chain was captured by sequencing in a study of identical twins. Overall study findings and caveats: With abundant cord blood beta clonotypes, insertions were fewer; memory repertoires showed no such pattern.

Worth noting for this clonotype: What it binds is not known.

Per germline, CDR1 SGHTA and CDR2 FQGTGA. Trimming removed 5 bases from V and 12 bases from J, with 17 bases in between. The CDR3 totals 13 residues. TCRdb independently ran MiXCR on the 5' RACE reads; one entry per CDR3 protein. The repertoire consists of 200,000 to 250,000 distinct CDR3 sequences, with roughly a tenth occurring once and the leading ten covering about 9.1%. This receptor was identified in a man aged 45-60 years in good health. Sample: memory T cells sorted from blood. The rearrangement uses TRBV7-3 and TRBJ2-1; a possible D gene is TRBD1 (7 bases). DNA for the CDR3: TGTGCCAGCAGCCCTGACAGGGACGGGGGGCAGTTCTTC. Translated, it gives CASSPDRDGGQFF.